The clone carrying this TCR beta chain was found a few times. Its antigen is not identified. Genes and germline come from the mouse. The CDR3 goes on 4 residues after the read ends, and that part is filled in from the germline J gene. V shed 2 bases and J 0 bases; nucleotides not matched to a gene: 4. The germline V gene has CDR1 LGHNA and CDR2 YNLKQL (reference sequence). The CDR3 sequence is 17 residues long. This entry is derived from a study of CD8+ T cells in alopecia areata. As for the study in general: Skin grafts from roughly 6-13-month-old C3H/HeJ donors with spontaneous alopecia were placed on 7-10-week-old female C3H/HeJ mice.

The sequencing template was cDNA reverse transcribed from extracted RNA. The assay was immunoSEQ multiplex PCR, and TCRdb's table has in-frame clones only and misses some. The sample gives over 250,000 clones, none seen only once, and the top ten clones hold more than 1%. Markers including CD4, CD8alpha, NKG2D and NKG2ACE guided sorting of pooled cutaneous lymph node cells. General study results and limits: Scalp samples also yield sequences from resident alphabeta T cells of normal skin. Especially in alopecia totalis/universalis, lesional scalp showed greater clonality than normal scalp did. Mouse data revealed clearer TCR sharing than patient data did, a gap possibly tied to HLA.

This sequence was found in a C3H/HeJ mouse with alopecia areata. As its MHC haplotype, the strain has H2-k. The V and J genes are TRBV5 and TRBJ2-3; 11 bases match TRBD2. The sequenced sample consisted of CD4+ T cells sorted from a lymph node. CDR3 protein: CASSQRDWGYSAETLYF. CDR3 bases read: TGTGCCAGCAGCCAACGGGACTGGGGGTATAGTGCAGAA.